This T cell receptor (beta chain) was observed in a study of early T cells in non-severe SARS-CoV-2 infection. Study-wide context: It was bulk RNA from unsorted whole blood that was sequenced, and the chains were unpaired.

cDNA molecules, individually, were tagged with unique molecular identifiers. TCRdb ran MiXCR on the 5' RACE reads and lists one entry per CDR3 protein. The data show roughly 99,000 distinct CDR3 sequences, with 9.5% to 15% seen just once and approximately 4% held by the top ten. Per germline, CDR1 SGHAT and CDR2 FQNNGV. V was shortened by 1 base and J by 0 bases, with 13 bases between the two germline ends. CDR3 size: 17 residues. In its sample, this clonotype ranks as medium-sized. Its antigen remains unknown. Study observations and caveats: Private and CD4 specificities were missed by VDJdb matching, skewed to anti-spike CD8.

The clonotype comes from an adult who was a healthcare worker with PCR-confirmed SARS-CoV-2 infection or an uninfected control (not recorded which). The sample here was whole blood, taken at baseline. The J gene is TRBJ2-1, the V gene TRBV11-2; D may be TRBD1 or TRBD2 (5 bases each). CDR3 sequence: CASSLVPGASSYNEQFF. CDR3 in DNA: TGTGCCAGCAGCTTAGTCCCCGGGGCTAGCTCCTACAATGAGCAGTTCTTC.